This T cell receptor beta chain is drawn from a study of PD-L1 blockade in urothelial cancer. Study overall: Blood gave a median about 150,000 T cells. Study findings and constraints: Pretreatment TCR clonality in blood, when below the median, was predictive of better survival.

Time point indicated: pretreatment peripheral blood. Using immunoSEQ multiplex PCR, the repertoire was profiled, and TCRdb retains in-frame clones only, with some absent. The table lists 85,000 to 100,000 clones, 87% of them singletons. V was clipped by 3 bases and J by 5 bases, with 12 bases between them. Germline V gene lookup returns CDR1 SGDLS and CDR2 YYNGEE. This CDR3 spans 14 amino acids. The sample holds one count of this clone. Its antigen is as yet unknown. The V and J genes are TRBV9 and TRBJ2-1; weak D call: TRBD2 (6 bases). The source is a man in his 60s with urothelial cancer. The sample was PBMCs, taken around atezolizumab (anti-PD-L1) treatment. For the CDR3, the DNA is TGTGCCAGCAGCGCACGGGAGCGAAACAATGAGCAGTTCTTC. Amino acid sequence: CASSARERNNEQFF.